The subject of this entry is one TCR beta chain. This specimen comes from a study of T cells expressing NK-cell markers. This CDR3 comprises 13 residues. TCRdb reworked the 5' RACE reads into one entry per CDR3 protein, no DNA. Its listing shows about 260,000 distinct CDR3 sequences. This sequence originates from a woman aged 18 to 75 in good health. Sequencing was carried out using blood T cells: a sorted CD56 or NKG2C T cell subset, CD4+ or CD8+ T cells, or bulk PBMC T cells (not recorded which). V is TRBV12-3 or TRBV12-4 and J is TRBJ2-7. The CDR3 protein is CASSSQGYYEQYF.